This passage covers 8 T cell receptor beta chains from one sample sequenced in a study of CD8+ T cells in alopecia areata. cDNA reverse transcribed from extracted RNA served as the sequencing template. Some clones are missing from TCRdb's copy, which holds only in-frame ones; the method was immunoSEQ multiplex PCR. The repertoire holds approximately 59,000 clones, with approximately 43% as singletons. Sample: CD8+ T cells sorted from blood, taken at week 0. The receptors stem from a human donor with alopecia areata.

The chain carries TRBV4-1 and TRBJ2-1; unclear D gene. V was clipped by 6 bases and J by 4 bases, with 4 bases between them. The length of the CDR3 is 11 residues. Germline lookup yields CDR1 MGHRA and CDR2 YSYEKL. The DNA of the CDR3 is TGCGCCAGCAGTTATTACAATGAGCAGTTCTTC. The encoded protein is CASSYYNEQFF.

The genes are TRBV29-1 and TRBJ2-1; D not certain. The V and J ends lost 5 bases and 0 bases respectively, with 14 bases between them. CDR1 and CDR2 from the germline V gene are SQVTM and ANQGSEA. The CDR3 spans 15 residues. CDR3 loop: CSVTNRKSSYNEQFF. In nucleotides, the CDR3 is TGCAGCGTTACCAACCGAAAGAGCTCCTACAATGAGCAGTTCTTC.

In its sample, this clone was seen once. This chain links TRBV11-2 with TRBJ2-3; no clear D. This CDR3 contains 15 residues. The ends were cut back, 6 bases at V and 0 bases at J, with 13 bases in the middle. CDR1 is SGHAT, CDR2 FQNNGV, per germline. CDR3 sequence: CASRVSVPSTDTQYF. DNA for the CDR3: TGTGCCAGCAGAGTAAGCGTTCCTAGCACAGATACGCAGTATTTT.

The chain recombines TRBV29-1 with TRBJ2-2; D might be TRBD1 (7 bases). The V end was cut by 7 bases, the J end by 4 bases, with 10 bases between. The germline V gene has CDR1 SQVTM and CDR2 ANQGSEA. The CDR3 has 12 amino acids. For the CDR3, the DNA is TGCAGCGGTCAGGGGGGCACCGGGGAGCTGTTTTTT. As protein: CSGQGGTGELFF.

This clone was counted between two and nine times. The J gene is TRBJ2-5, the V gene TRBV4-1, with 7 bases fitting TRBD2. V shed 0 bases and J 5 bases; nucleotides not matched to a gene: 12. Germline V lookup: CDR1 MGHRA, CDR2 YSYEKL. CDR3 length: 17 amino acids. This CDR3 is CASSQEVERELGETQYF. CDR3 sequence (DNA): TGCGCCAGCAGCCAAGAAGTGGAGCGGGAATTAGGGGAGACCCAGTACTTC.

J is TRBJ2-7 and V is TRBV11-2; D may match TRBD1 or TRBD2 (5 bases each). The CDR3 has 14 amino acids. CDR1 and CDR2 from the germline V gene are SGHAT and FQNNGV. V lost 4 bases to trimming and J lost 2 bases, with 12 bases between them. The CDR3 loop is CASSWGPLTYEQYF. CDR3 in DNA: TGTGCCAGCAGCTGGGGACCCCTTACCTACGAGCAGTACTTC.

The chain couples TRBV7-9 to TRBJ2-2, with D uncertain. CDR3 size: 11 residues. The germline CDR1 and CDR2 sequences are SEHNR and FQNEAQ (reference sequence). V lost 2 bases, J lost 6 bases, and 1 base lay in between. The CDR3 region is CASSLPGELFF. CDR3 nucleotide sequence: TGTGCCAGCAGCTTACCCGGGGAGCTGTTTTTT.

This clone has only a few counts. This chain connects TRBV30 to TRBJ2-3, with a tentative D call TRBD2 (6 bases). The V end was cut by 1 base, the J end by 4 bases, with 12 bases between. The CDR3 length is 14 residues. CDR1 and CDR2 (germline): GTSNPN, SVGIG (reference sequence). The CDR3 nucleotides are TGTGCCTGGAGTGGGAGAGGGGAGGCAGATACGCAGTATTTT. Translation gives CAWSGRGEADTQYF.